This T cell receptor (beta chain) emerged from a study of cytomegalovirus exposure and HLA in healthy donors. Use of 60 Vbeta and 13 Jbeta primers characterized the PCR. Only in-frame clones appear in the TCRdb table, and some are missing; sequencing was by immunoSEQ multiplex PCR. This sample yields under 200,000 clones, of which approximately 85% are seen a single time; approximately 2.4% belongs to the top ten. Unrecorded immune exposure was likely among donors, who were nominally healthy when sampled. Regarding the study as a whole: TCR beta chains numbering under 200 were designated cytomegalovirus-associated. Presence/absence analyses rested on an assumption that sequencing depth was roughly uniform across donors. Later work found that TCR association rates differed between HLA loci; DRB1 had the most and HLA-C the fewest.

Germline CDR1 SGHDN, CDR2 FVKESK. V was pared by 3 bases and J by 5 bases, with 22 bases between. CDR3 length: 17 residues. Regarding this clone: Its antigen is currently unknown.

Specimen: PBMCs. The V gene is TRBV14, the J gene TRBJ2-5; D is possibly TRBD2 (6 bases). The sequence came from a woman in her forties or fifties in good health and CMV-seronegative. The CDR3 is CASSQALMAPGGETQYF. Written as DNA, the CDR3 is TGTGCCAGCAGCCAGGCGCTCATGGCCCCAGGAGGGGAGACCCAGTACTTC. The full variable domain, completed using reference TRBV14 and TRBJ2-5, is EAGVTQFPSHSVIEKGQTVTLRCDPISGHDNLYWYRRVMGKEIKFLLHFVKESKQDESGMPNNRFLAERTGGTYSTLKVQPAELEDSGVYFCASSQALMAPGGETQYFGPGTRLLVL.